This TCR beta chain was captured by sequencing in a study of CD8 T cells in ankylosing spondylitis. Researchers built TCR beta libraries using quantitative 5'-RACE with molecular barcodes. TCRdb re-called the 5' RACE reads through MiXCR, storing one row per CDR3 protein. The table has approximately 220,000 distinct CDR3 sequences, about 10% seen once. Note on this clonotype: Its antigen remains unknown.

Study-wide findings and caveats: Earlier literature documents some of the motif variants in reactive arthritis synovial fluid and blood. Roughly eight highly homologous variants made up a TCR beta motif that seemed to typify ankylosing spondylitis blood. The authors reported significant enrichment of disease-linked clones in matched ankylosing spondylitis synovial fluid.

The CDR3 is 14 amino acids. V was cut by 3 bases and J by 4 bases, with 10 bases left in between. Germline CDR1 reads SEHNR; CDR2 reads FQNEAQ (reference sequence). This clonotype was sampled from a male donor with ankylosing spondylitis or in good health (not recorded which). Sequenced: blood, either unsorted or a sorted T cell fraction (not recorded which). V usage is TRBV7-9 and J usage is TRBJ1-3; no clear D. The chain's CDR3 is CASSFGEMGNTIYF. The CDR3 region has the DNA TGTGCCAGCAGCTTCGGAGAAATGGGAAACACCATATATTTT.